This is a list of T cell receptor beta chains from one sample in a study of T cells after yellow fever vaccination. TCRdb reprocessed the 5' RACE reads via MiXCR and lists one record per CDR3 protein. The table has around 53,000 distinct CDR3 sequences, more than 6.5% seen once. The material was CD8+ T cells not binding an NS4B(214-222) dextramer, sorted from PBMCs, obtained about 49 days after the first yellow fever vaccination. These receptors came from a young man who received the YFV17D yellow fever vaccine. Each CDR3 is given with its conserved first and last residue.

j_call: TRBJ2-4
v_call: TRBV4-1
cdr3_aa: CASSPGADIQYF

j_call: TRBJ1-5
v_call: TRBV6-5
cdr3_aa: CASSQGGNQPQHF

j_call: TRBJ2-5
v_call: TRBV4-1
cdr3_aa: CASSQPGQGAGKTQYF

j_call: TRBJ1-5
v_call: TRBV19
cdr3_aa: CASSTPFKGGNQPQHF

j_call: TRBJ2-5
v_call: TRBV6-5
cdr3_aa: CASSYSGTVETQYF

j_call: TRBJ2-2
v_call: TRBV7-6
cdr3_aa: CASSLGQAPTGELFF

j_call: TRBJ2-7
v_call: TRBV4-2
cdr3_aa: CASSHPKAAYEYYEQYF

j_call: TRBJ2-3
v_call: TRBV3-1
cdr3_aa: CASSQDWRGGDTDTQYF

j_call: TRBJ1-1
v_call: TRBV4-2
cdr3_aa: CASSQGGWEKAFF

j_call: TRBJ2-1
v_call: TRBV29-1
cdr3_aa: CSGTGGAKGQFF

j_call: TRBJ2-7
v_call: TRBV12-3/TRBV12-4
cdr3_aa: CASSSGTAPYEQYF

j_call: TRBJ2-7
v_call: TRBV10-3
cdr3_aa: CAISEILAGHTYEQYF

j_call: TRBJ2-2
v_call: TRBV6-1
cdr3_aa: CASSPAGANTGELFF

j_call: TRBJ2-1
v_call: TRBV5-6
cdr3_aa: CASSVLTSGGANEQFF

j_call: TRBJ2-2
v_call: TRBV29-1
cdr3_aa: CSVAGQEASTGELFF

j_call: TRBJ2-1
v_call: TRBV5-1
cdr3_aa: CASSFPNNEQFF

j_call: TRBJ2-7
v_call: TRBV25-1
cdr3_aa: CASSVSQYEQYF

j_call: TRBJ1-4
v_call: TRBV5-4
cdr3_aa: CASSSTGTEGKLFF

j_call: TRBJ2-3
v_call: TRBV20-1
cdr3_aa: CRRGGADTQYF

j_call: TRBJ2-2
v_call: TRBV5-1
cdr3_aa: CASSLERLGTGELFF

j_call: TRBJ2-3
v_call: TRBV20-1
cdr3_aa: CSATDLGLAGGDTQYF

j_call: TRBJ1-1
v_call: TRBV7-3
cdr3_aa: CASSPSPTRSGLGAFF

j_call: TRBJ2-3
v_call: TRBV5-1
cdr3_aa: CASSRTGGVNTQYF

j_call: TRBJ1-1
v_call: TRBV7-9
cdr3_aa: CASSSRGGRWTEAFF

j_call: TRBJ2-1
v_call: TRBV20-1
cdr3_aa: CSARDLAGPYNEQFF

j_call: TRBJ2-1
v_call: TRBV19
cdr3_aa: CASSIGWGFTYNEQFF

j_call: TRBJ2-2
v_call: TRBV23-1
cdr3_aa: CASDFGRGETGELFF

j_call: TRBJ2-1
v_call: TRBV20-1
cdr3_aa: CSASGTGGTEQFF

j_call: TRBJ2-2
v_call: TRBV12-3/TRBV12-4
cdr3_aa: CASSFGKGIWPRDTGELFF

j_call: TRBJ1-2
v_call: TRBV4-3
cdr3_aa: CASSQDEQHGYTF

j_call: TRBJ2-7
v_call: TRBV5-1
cdr3_aa: CASSFTRTGGLYEQYF

j_call: TRBJ1-1
v_call: TRBV7-2
cdr3_aa: CASSFWPEAFF

j_call: TRBJ2-5
v_call: TRBV20-1
cdr3_aa: CSAAQGEGQETQYF

j_call: TRBJ2-1
v_call: TRBV4-1
cdr3_aa: CASSHSGQWGANEQFF

j_call: TRBJ1-4
v_call: TRBV4-1
cdr3_aa: CASSQDPVNEKLFF

j_call: TRBJ2-7
v_call: TRBV27
cdr3_aa: CASSFDMPGFYEQYF

j_call: TRBJ2-7
v_call: TRBV4-1
cdr3_aa: CASSQEYANPYEQYF

j_call: TRBJ2-1
v_call: TRBV7-6
cdr3_aa: CASSWAEDNEQFF

j_call: TRBJ1-1
v_call: TRBV28
cdr3_aa: CASSPPGTGSGDTEAFF

j_call: TRBJ2-1
v_call: TRBV7-6
cdr3_aa: CASSLGGPGDNEQFF

j_call: TRBJ1-1
v_call: TRBV28
cdr3_aa: CASSLTGAMNTEAFF

j_call: TRBJ1-3
v_call: TRBV19
cdr3_aa: CASMRGSGNTIYF

j_call: TRBJ2-2
v_call: TRBV7-6
cdr3_aa: CASSSTRPDPTPNTGELFF

j_call: TRBJ2-3
v_call: TRBV7-9
cdr3_aa: CASSLDRGRDTQYF

j_call: TRBJ2-1
v_call: TRBV6-1
cdr3_aa: CASSEAGGTTNEQFF

j_call: TRBJ1-5
v_call: TRBV10-3
cdr3_aa: CAISESGTFQHF

j_call: TRBJ2-3
v_call: TRBV25-1
cdr3_aa: CASSEWSEFTDTQYF

j_call: TRBJ2-1
v_call: TRBV11-1
cdr3_aa: CASSFASNEQFF

j_call: TRBJ1-2
v_call: TRBV12-3/TRBV12-4
cdr3_aa: CASSFPGTYGYTF

j_call: TRBJ2-2
v_call: TRBV7-9
cdr3_aa: CASSSRSGGNTGELFF

j_call: TRBJ2-7
v_call: TRBV9
cdr3_aa: CASSPPGQTIHEQYF